The clone carrying this TCR beta chain was picked up a small number of times. In the original processing: Nucleated cell number was recorded as an estimate derived from reference gene primer amplification. Sequencing used immunoSEQ multiplex PCR; TCRdb keeps in-frame clones, though not all of them. V, J and clone size are taken as reported in that table, and D and trimming were inferred from the DNA itself. The sample contains 100,000 to 120,000 clones, 85% to 90% of which appear only once. This record comes from a study of blood T cell repertoires in COVID-19. The overall study: The study drew acute and convalescent COVID-19 samples from the United States, Italy and Spain. T cells, B-cell-depleted T cells, or PBMCs supplied cDNA or gDNA.

CDR3 length: 14 amino acids. V gave up 7 bases and J gave up 2 bases; unmatched junction bases: 8. CDR1 MNHEY and CDR2 SVGAGI come from the germline V gene. The chain has TRBV6-5 and TRBJ2-7; TRBD2 aligns across 7 bases. Sequencing was performed on peripheral blood. The receptor was isolated from a woman in her forties or fifties with acute or convalescent COVID-19. The CDR3 DNA is TGTGCCAGCAAGGCGGCTAGCGGACCCTACGAGCAGTACTTC. This translates into CASKAASGPYEQYF.